Shown below are 22 T cell receptor beta chains from a single sample sequenced in a study of T cell repertoires in cytomegalovirus infection. Using its own MiXCR run on the reads, TCRdb lists one record per CDR3 protein. The sample carries tens of thousands of distinct CDR3 sequences, around 28% recorded once. Which antigens these TCRs recognize remains unknown. This material consisted of CD8+ T cells from cultured PBMCs, taken from culture after CMV antigen stimulation. The receptors were gathered from a human donor in good health (CMV status not recorded). Some clones in this sample may be carry-over from other donors' samples.

This clonotype was detected only a few times. This sequence joins TRBV5-1 and TRBJ1-2; 7 positions agree with TRBD1. This CDR3 has 14 amino acids. The germline V gene has CDR1 SGHRS and CDR2 YFSETQ. With 5 bases clipped from V and 2 bases from J, the junction kept 6 bases outside the gene matches. The CDR3 is CASRAGQQNYGYTF. The CDR3 DNA is TGCGCCAGCAGAGCGGGACAGCAGAACTATGGCTACACCTTC.

The genes are TRBV12-3 or TRBV12-4 and TRBJ1-1, with D hard to call. CDR3 length: 13 amino acids. Trimming shortened V by 5 bases and J by 10 bases, and 17 bases separated the two germline ends. CDR3 residues: CASSPAVNAGAFF. Written as DNA, the CDR3 is TGTGCCAGCAGTCCGGCCGTAAATGCTGGAGCTTTCTTT.

The chain links TRBV7-2 to TRBJ2-1; no definite D call. This CDR3 spans 13 amino acids. Per the germline V gene, CDR1 is SGHTA and CDR2 is FQGNSA. Trimming left V 0 bases short and J 3 bases short, with 3 bases between. The CDR3: CASSLARYNEQFF. The CDR3 bases are TGTGCCAGCAGCTTAGCGCGCTACAATGAGCAGTTCTTC. The whole variable domain, remainder taken from reference TRBV7-2 and TRBJ2-1, is GAGVSQSPSNKVTEKGKDVELRCDPISGHTALYWYRQSLGQGLEFLIYFQGNSAPDKSGLPSDRFSAERTGGSVSTLTIQRTQQEDSAVYLCASSLARYNEQFFGPGTRLTVL.

This chain links TRBV12-3 or TRBV12-4 with TRBJ2-1; 10 bases map to TRBD2. V shed 4 bases and J 6 bases; nucleotides not matched to a gene: 6. There are 15 residues in the CDR3. CDR3 DNA: TGTGCCAGCAGTTCTAGCGGGAGAGGTGGCAATGAGCAGTTCTTC. This gives the protein CASSSSGRGGNEQFF.

This sequence joins TRBV6-5 and TRBJ1-1; D uncertain. Trimming took 0 bases from V and 3 from J, leaving 14 bases between them. The germline V gene has CDR1 MNHEY and CDR2 SVGAGI. The CDR3 length is 16 residues. CDR3 nucleotides: TGTGCCAGCAGTTACTCCGGACTCAACAAGGACACTGAAGCTTTCTTT. Residues: CASSYSGLNKDTEAFF.

The gene calls are TRBV10-2 and TRBJ2-7, with D tentatively TRBD1 (5 bases). V lost 3 bases, J lost 6 bases, and 15 bases lay in between. The germline V gene has CDR1 WSHSY and CDR2 SAAADI. This CDR3 is built from 14 residues. The CDR3, as DNA: TGCGCCAGCAGTGAACACAGGACCCAATTCGAGCAGTACTTC. Protein: CASSEHRTQFEQYF.

The chain is built from TRBV11-2 and TRBJ1-1; D uncertain. V lost 1 base, J lost 5 bases, and 5 bases lay in between. The CDR3 spans 12 residues. Germline-derived CDR1 and CDR2 are SGHAT and FQNNGV. This CDR3 is CASSLVGTEAFF. The DNA for the CDR3 is TGTGCCAGCAGCTTAGTGGGGACTGAAGCTTTCTTT. The full variable domain, completed using reference TRBV11-2 and TRBJ1-1, is EAGVAQSPRYKIIEKRQSVAFWCNPISGHATLYWYQQILGQGPKLLIQFQNNGVVDDSQLPKDRFSAERLKGVDSTLKIQPAKLEDSAVYLCASSLVGTEAFFGQGTRLTVV.

V is TRBV19 and J is TRBJ2-7; 9 bases align to TRBD2. This CDR3 has 15 amino acids. Per the germline V gene, CDR1 is LNHDA and CDR2 is SQIVND (reference sequence). Trimming at V came to 3 bases and at J to 4 bases, leaving 7 bases not matched to a gene. CDR3 sequence reads: CASSITSGPEYEQYF. The CDR3 nucleotides are TGTGCCAGTAGTATTACTAGCGGGCCTGAGTACGAGCAGTACTTC.

This clonotype was recorded many times. The gene calls are TRBV12-3 or TRBV12-4 and TRBJ1-1, with a possible D match to TRBD1 (5 bases). V was pared by 2 bases and J by 3 bases, with 13 bases between. CDR3 size: 15 residues. The CDR3: CASSLWVRAHTEAFF. CDR3 bases: TGTGCCAGCAGTTTATGGGTCAGGGCCCACACTGAAGCTTTCTTT.

This clonotype was counted ten times or more. V and J are TRBV28 and TRBJ2-1, with D tentatively TRBD1 (5 bases). Trimming shortened V by 3 bases and J by 8 bases, and 14 bases separated the two germline ends. The CDR3 sequence is 14 residues long. CDR1 and CDR2 from the germline V gene are MDHEN and SYDVKM. The CDR3 region has the DNA TGTGCCAGCAGTTTCTCCGCAGGGATGCATGAGCAGTTCTTC. Protein: CASSFSAGMHEQFF.

Note on this clonotype: A read error may explain this, as a much larger clone is one base away. The chain has TRBV7-9 and TRBJ2-1; the D is unclear. The germline V and J ends were trimmed by 2 bases and 0 bases, with 8 bases remaining between them. Germline-derived CDR1 and CDR2 are SEHNR and FQNEAQ (reference sequence). CDR3 size: 15 residues. The CDR3, as DNA: TGTGCCAGCAGCTTATTGGCGACCTCCTACAATGAGCAGTTCTTC. Translation: CASSLLATSYNEQFF.

This clonotype was recorded at least ten times. The chain couples TRBV12-3 or TRBV12-4 to TRBJ2-5; 7 bases line up with TRBD2. CDR3 size: 15 residues. V shed 5 bases and J 0 bases; nucleotides not matched to a gene: 6. The CDR3: CASSRERDYQETQYF. The CDR3 DNA reads TGTGCCAGCAGTCGCGAGCGGGATTACCAAGAGACCCAGTACTTC.

The table lists this clonotype with many counts. The chain joins TRBV24-1 to TRBJ1-2; tentatively, D is TRBD1 (6 bases). Germline V gene lookup returns CDR1 KGHDR and CDR2 SFDVKD. Trimming pared 7 bases from V and 6 bases from J, leaving 23 bases between. The CDR3 spans 16 residues. The CDR3 DNA follows: TGTGCCACCAGCGATAAAAACACAGGGTTGGCGAATGGCTACACCTTC. It yields the protein CATSDKNTGLANGYTF.

This sequence joins TRBV5-6 and TRBJ2-7, with D maybe TRBD1 (5 bases). The V end was cut by 4 bases, the J end by 6 bases, with 17 bases between. CDR1 and CDR2 from the germline V gene are SGHDT and YYEEEE. The CDR3 is 14 amino acids. The CDR3 loop is CASSPKPSGAEQYF. CDR3 coding DNA: TGTGCCAGCAGCCCTAAACCCTCTGGGGCCGAGCAGTACTTC.

The chain uses TRBV29-1 and TRBJ2-7; TRBD1 or TRBD2 may be the D gene (7 bases each). The CDR3 runs to 14 residues. CDR1 SQVTM and CDR2 ANQGSEA come from the germline V gene. The V and J ends lost 4 bases and 2 bases respectively, with 15 bases between them. The CDR3 nucleotides are TGCAGCGTTGGGGGGGGACAGAGCACCTACGAGCAGTACTTC. The encoded protein is CSVGGGQSTYEQYF.

The gene calls are TRBV19 and TRBJ2-3; possible D gene TRBD1, 6 bases. Germline V CDR1 and CDR2: LNHDA, SQIVND (reference sequence). V was cut by 5 bases and J by 0 bases, with 15 bases left in between. This CDR3 contains 16 residues. The CDR3 DNA reads as TGTGCCAGTAGTCCCCGGGACACCTCTAGCACAGATACGCAGTATTTT. Translation gives CASSPRDTSSTDTQYF. Drawing the rest from reference TRBV19 and TRBJ2-3, the complete variable domain is DGGITQSPKYLFRKEGQNVTLSCEQNLNHDAMYWYRQDPGQGLRLIYYSQIVNDFQKGDIAEGYSVSREKKESFPLTVTSAQKNPTAFYLCASSPRDTSSTDTQYFGPGTRLTVL.

This sequence joins TRBV20-1 and TRBJ2-7; 12 bases align to TRBD2. With V trimmed by 6 bases and J by 1 base, 7 bases remained unmatched. CDR1 and CDR2 (germline): DFQATT, SNEGSKA (reference sequence). This CDR3 comprises 15 residues. The CDR3 DNA reads as TGCAGTGCACAAACTAGCGGGGGGCCGTCCTACGAGCAGTACTTC. Residues: CSAQTSGGPSYEQYF.

This chain uses TRBV20-1 with TRBJ1-2; 8 nucleotides line up with TRBD1. The CDR3 sequence is 16 residues long. Germline CDR1 DFQATT, CDR2 SNEGSKA (reference sequence). V lost 4 bases and J lost 3; bases outside the gene matches: 13. CDR3 sequence: CSAKGLNTTGDYGYTF. The CDR3 DNA reads TGCAGTGCTAAAGGCCTAAATACGACAGGGGACTATGGCTACACCTTC.

The V call is TRBV11-3, the J call TRBJ2-7, with D unresolved. Germline values: CDR1 SGHNT, CDR2 YENEEA. V was trimmed by 5 bases and J by 2 bases, leaving 10 bases between them. This CDR3 is built from 13 residues. CDR3 coding DNA: TGTGCCAGCAGCCCCTCCTCCACCTACGAGCAGTACTTC. It translates to CASSPSSTYEQYF.

This clonotype was seen a few times. The chain joins TRBV4-2 to TRBJ2-5; no clear D gene. CDR3 size: 15 residues. V lost 4 bases, J lost 3 bases, and 15 bases lay in between. CDR1 and CDR2 (germline): LGHNA, YNFKEQ. CDR3 sequence reads: CASSPLSGSEETQYF. The CDR3 DNA follows: TGTGCCAGCAGCCCCTTGAGTGGGTCCGAAGAGACCCAGTACTTC.

The CDR3 DNA reads TGTGCCAGCAGCCTTCTATCAGGGACTTACTCTGGGGCCAACGTCCTGACTTTC. It codes for CASSLLSGTYSGANVLTF. The chain recombines TRBV5-5 with TRBJ2-6; perhaps TRBD2 as D (6 bases). Trimming removed 4 bases at V and 0 bases at J, with 17 bases between. The CDR3 sequence is 18 residues long. Per the germline V gene, CDR1 is SGHKS and CDR2 is YYEKEE (reference sequence).

This clonotype was recorded at least ten times. The gene calls are TRBV7-2 and TRBJ1-5, with a tentative D call TRBD1 (5 bases). CDR1 and CDR2 from the germline V gene are SGHTA and FQGNSA. The CDR3 covers 14 residues. V dropped 5 bases and J dropped 4 bases, with 12 bases sitting between them. The CDR3 bases are TGTGCCAGCAGCACCCCGGGGGGTAATCAGCCCCAGCATTTT. This encodes CASSTPGGNQPQHF. Complete variable domain (other parts from reference TRBV7-2 and TRBJ1-5): GAGVSQSPSNKVTEKGKDVELRCDPISGHTALYWYRQSLGQGLEFLIYFQGNSAPDKSGLPSDRFSAERTGGSVSTLTIQRTQQEDSAVYLCASSTPGGNQPQHFGDGTRLSIL.